This entry describes one T cell receptor beta chain. Its binding antigen is unknown. Per-base qualities were not stored, and no clone one base away is much larger. Patients underwent resection in Japan or China between about 2014 and 2017. Two lung cancer pathologists independently confirmed the histologic diagnosis of each case on H&E slides. Premalignant or tumor cells were enriched for nucleic acid extraction by macro-dissection performed after pathologic assessment. FFPE tissue was used for DNA isolation with the AllPrep DNA/RNA FFPE Kit. This sample stems from a study of immune evolution from preneoplasia to lung adenocarcinoma (dated by TCRdb to the early 2020s). For the study in its entirety: HLA loss of heterozygosity was found in roughly 7% of AIS, 15% of MIA and roughly 33% of ADC lesions, and in no AAH lesions. The study profiled immune contexture across lung adenocarcinoma precursors and invasive adenocarcinoma using immune gene expression, TCR sequencing and multiplex immunofluorescence. Resected precursor lesions (AAH, AIS, MIA) and invasive adenocarcinomas were each compared against paired morphologically normal lung tissue. The sample size depended on which specimens were available, not on a prior power calculation. The immune data were integrated with whole exome sequencing and methylation data from the same cohort of nodules. A total of some 48 patients with pulmonary nodules who underwent surgical resection were included in the overall cohort. A total of 40 to 60 patients contributed TCR sequencing data. It was reported in the study that under 110 samples were used for TCR sequencing. POLYSOLVER was used to infer Class I HLA alleles from exome data, while LOHHLA was used to detect allele-specific HLA loss.

The paper as a whole reports these results and caveats: The highest top T cell clone frequencies were observed in normal lung, and a progressive decrease in top T cell clone frequencies appeared to occur from AAH through AIS, MIA and invasive adenocarcinoma. The findings reflected association rather than direct causation, and larger cohorts with long-term follow-up and longitudinal biopsies were considered necessary. Because all patients were from Japan and China, applicability to Western populations was uncertain. Normal lung showed the highest clonality, whereas later-stage lesions appeared to have higher T cell density and diversity but lower clonality. T cell clonality was highest in KRAS-mutant nodules compared with EGFR-mutant or double wild-type lesions.

The immunoSEQ hsTCRbeta Kit was used to sequence TCR beta CDR3 regions from DNA. On the authors' methods: TCR sequencing data were analysed with the ImmunoSEQ Analyzer. T cell clonality was defined as 1 minus Pielou's evenness, as computed on productive rearrangements. T cell diversity was measured with the inverse Simpson index on productive templates. T cell density was defined as TCR beta template counts normalized to usable DNA, with usable DNA estimated by amplifying and sequencing housekeeping genes. Two-sided Kruskal-Wallis tests were used to compare TCR metrics across histologic stages. TCRdb carries this immuneACCESS record with in-frame sequences only. Its versions omit some clonotypes, under half of them owing to an unresolved V gene in the studies checked, with the rest unexplained. V and J calls and clone size are as listed in that table; D and trimming were resolved from the DNA. The sample profile shows roughly 4,200 clones; roughly 86% of them were found once. The leading ten clones occupy 2.5% to 3.5% of the sample.

From the cysteine through the phenylalanine, the CDR3 covers 18 amino acids. The CDR3 DNA has 54 bases and is translated from base 1. The chain joins TRBV21-1 to TRBJ2-7; the table calls TRBD1, which could not be checked here. TRBV21-1 counts as a pseudogene. The sample taken for sequencing was FFPE minimally invasive lung adenocarcinoma tissue. The cell subset or site label here, explained by the study, means: micro-invasive lung adenocarcinoma (MIA). This sequence originates from a person aged 65 to 85 with lung adenocarcinoma. The DNA is as follows: TGTGCCAGCACCTTAGTCCCGGGACAGGGGGCGCGACTTGGGGAGCAGTACTTC. Its protein reads: CASTLVPGQGARLGEQYF.